Presented here are 15 T cell receptor beta chains from one specimen sequenced in a study of cytomegalovirus exposure and HLA in healthy donors. A multiplex PCR was run with 60 Vbeta primers and 13 Jbeta primers. Libraries were prepared by immunoSEQ multiplex PCR; TCRdb keeps only in-frame clonotypes and omits some of them. In the table there are 80,000 to 100,000 clones, 55% to 80% of which are singletons. Sequencing used PBMCs. The receptor set was obtained from a man in his forties in good health and CMV-seronegative.

The CDR3 nucleotides read TGTGCCAGCATGGGGACAGCGGAGTATGGCTACACCTTC. Amino acids: CASMGTAEYGYTF. This chain links TRBV2 with TRBJ1-2, with 7 bases fitting TRBD1. The V and J ends lost 7 bases and 5 bases, in that order; junction bases with no gene match: 7. The germline gives CDR1 SNHLY, CDR2 FYNNEI. CDR3 size: 13 residues.

The gene calls are TRBV7-9 and TRBJ1-1; no clear D gene. In germline, CDR1 is SEHNR, CDR2 FQNEAQ (reference sequence). Trimming removed 5 bases at V and 1 base at J, with 17 bases between. The CDR3 extends over 16 amino acids. The CDR3 DNA reads as TGTGCCAGCAGCCTCTCGGACTGGCTTAAGAACACTGAAGCTTTCTTT. Translating gives CASSLSDWLKNTEAFF.

This clone was counted a few times. The gene calls are TRBV5-1 and TRBJ2-3, with TRBD2 matching over 11 bases. With 2 bases clipped from V and 2 bases from J, the junction kept 10 bases outside the gene matches. CDR3 size: 18 residues. The germline V gene encodes CDR1 SGHRS and CDR2 YFSETQ. Here the CDR3 reads CASSLGSGGALFTDTQYF. CDR3 DNA sequence: TGCGCCAGCAGCTTAGGTAGCGGGGGGGCCCTATTCACAGATACGCAGTATTTT.

The CDR3 reads CASSFYSLGTTGGGQYF. The CDR3 DNA reads as TGCGCCAGCAGCTTTTACAGCTTAGGGACGACGGGAGGTGGGCAGTACTTC. V usage is TRBV5-1 and J usage is TRBJ2-7; TRBD2 aligns across 7 bases. From germline, CDR1 is SGHRS and CDR2 YFSETQ. CDR3 length: 17 residues. V was pared by 2 bases and J by 9 bases, with 20 bases of the junction left unmatched.

This chain joins TRBV5-1 and TRBJ2-3, with TRBD2 identical over 8 bases. Germline V gene lookup returns CDR1 SGHRS and CDR2 YFSETQ. The V gene end was trimmed by 0 bases and the J gene end by 4 bases; junction bases not matched to a gene: 10. The CDR3 consists of 17 residues. Here the CDR3 DNA reads TGCGCCAGCAGCTTGGGAGTGATACGGGGGGGCGCAGATACGCAGTATTTT. It is translated as CASSLGVIRGGADTQYF.

This clone appeared a few times. The CDR3 protein is CASSLSPGMNTEAFF. CDR3 nucleotide sequence: TGTGCCAGCAGCCTATCCCCAGGGATGAACACTGAAGCTTTCTTT. The genes are TRBV7-9 and TRBJ1-1, with a weak D call TRBD1 (5 bases). Trimming cost V 5 bases and J 0 bases, with 13 bases left between them. This CDR3 spans 15 amino acids. Per germline, CDR1 SEHNR and CDR2 FQNEAQ (reference sequence).

J is TRBJ1-5 and V is TRBV19; 9 nucleotides agree with TRBD1. J gave up 7 bases and V 3 bases, and 7 bases lay outside the gene matches. Germline CDR1 LNHDA, CDR2 SQIVND (reference sequence). The CDR3 consists of 15 residues. The CDR3 DNA reads TGTGCCAGTAGTATCCAGGGACAGGGCGGCCAGCCCCAGCATTTT. The encoded protein is CASSIQGQGGQPQHF.

The chain links TRBV30 to TRBJ1-6; unclear D gene. This CDR3 contains 13 residues. CDR1 GTSNPN and CDR2 SVGIG come from the germline V gene (reference sequence). The V end was cut by 2 bases, the J end by 7 bases, with 9 bases between. The CDR3 DNA sequence: TGTGCCTGGAGTTACGAGGGAAATTCACCCCTCCACTTT. Its translation is CAWSYEGNSPLHF. Looking up the rest from reference TRBV30 and TRBJ1-6 gives the full variable domain: SQTIHQWPATLVQPVGSPLSLECTVEGTSNPNLYWYRQAAGRGLQLLFYSVGIGQISSEVPQNLSASRPQDRQFILSSKKLLLSDSGFYLCAWSYEGNSPLHFGNGTRLTVT.

The chain has TRBV18 and TRBJ2-7; 9 bases map to TRBD1. The germline CDR1 and CDR2 sequences are KGHSH and LQKENI. The CDR3 contains 14 residues. V lost 3 bases, J lost 5 bases, and 5 bases stayed unmatched. The DNA for the CDR3 is TGTGCCAGCTCACCCGGGACAGGGTTCGACGAGCAGTACTTC. Protein: CASSPGTGFDEQYF.

The gene calls are TRBV30 and TRBJ2-4, with 10 bases that match TRBD1. Trimming removed 7 bases from V and 0 bases from J; junction bases left unmatched: 15. Germline lookup yields CDR1 GTSNPN and CDR2 SVGIG (reference sequence). The CDR3 runs to 18 residues. The CDR3 DNA is TGTGCCTCCGACAGGGGGCTAGCCAAGGGTTTAGCCAAAAACATTCAGTACTTC. Its protein is CASDRGLAKGLAKNIQYF.

V usage is TRBV7-8 and J usage is TRBJ1-2; the D is unclear. Germline CDR1 and CDR2: SGHVS and FQNEAQ. The CDR3 has 13 residues. V was shortened by 5 bases and J by 8 bases, with 15 bases between the two germline ends. CDR3 protein: CASSQTREHGYTF. As DNA, the CDR3 is TGTGCCAGCAGCCAAACCCGGGAGCACGGCTACACCTTC. The full variable domain, rest sourced from reference TRBV7-8 and TRBJ1-2, is GAGVSQSPRYKVAKRGQDVALRCDPISGHVSLFWYQQALGQGPEFLTYFQNEAQLDKSGLPSDRFFAERPEGSVSTLKIQRTQQEDSAVYLCASSQTREHGYTFGSGTRLTVV.

This clone was picked up one time. The chain links TRBV7-8 to TRBJ2-5, with TRBD2 matching over 11 bases. Unmatched junction bases numbered 6, after V lost 1 base and J lost 5 bases. The CDR3 is made up of 16 amino acids. The germline CDR1 and CDR2 sequences are SGHVS and FQNEAQ. The CDR3 DNA follows: TGTGCCAGCAGCTTAGAACTAGCGGGGGTTGTTGAGACCCAGTACTTC. Translated: CASSLELAGVVETQYF.

The chain employs TRBV9 and TRBJ2-5; D is unclear. The CDR3 extends over 13 amino acids. Germline CDR1 is SGDLS and CDR2 is YYNGEE. V gave up 0 bases and J gave up 1 base, with 4 bases separating them. The CDR3 DNA reads as TGTGCCAGCAGCGTAGGTCGCCAAGAGACCCAGTACTTC. Translated, it gives CASSVGRQETQYF.

The rearrangement uses TRBV16 and TRBJ1-1; a weak D match, TRBD1 (6 bases). Trimming took 2 bases from V and 1 from J, leaving 23 bases between them. Germline CDR1 and CDR2: KGHSY and FQNENV. This CDR3 spans 19 amino acids. In DNA, the CDR3 is TGTGCCAGCAGCCAAACACCTCATGGGGGCTGGGATAAGAACACTGAAGCTTTCTTT. This sequence encodes CASSQTPHGGWDKNTEAFF.

The rearrangement links TRBV19 to TRBJ1-5; D is unclear. V was shortened by 3 bases and J by 3 bases, with 12 bases between the two germline ends. CDR1 LNHDA and CDR2 SQIVND come from the germline V gene (reference sequence). The CDR3 has 15 residues. The CDR3: CASSIWSGNNQPQHF. CDR3 coding DNA: TGTGCCAGTAGTATTTGGTCGGGGAACAATCAGCCCCAGCATTTT.